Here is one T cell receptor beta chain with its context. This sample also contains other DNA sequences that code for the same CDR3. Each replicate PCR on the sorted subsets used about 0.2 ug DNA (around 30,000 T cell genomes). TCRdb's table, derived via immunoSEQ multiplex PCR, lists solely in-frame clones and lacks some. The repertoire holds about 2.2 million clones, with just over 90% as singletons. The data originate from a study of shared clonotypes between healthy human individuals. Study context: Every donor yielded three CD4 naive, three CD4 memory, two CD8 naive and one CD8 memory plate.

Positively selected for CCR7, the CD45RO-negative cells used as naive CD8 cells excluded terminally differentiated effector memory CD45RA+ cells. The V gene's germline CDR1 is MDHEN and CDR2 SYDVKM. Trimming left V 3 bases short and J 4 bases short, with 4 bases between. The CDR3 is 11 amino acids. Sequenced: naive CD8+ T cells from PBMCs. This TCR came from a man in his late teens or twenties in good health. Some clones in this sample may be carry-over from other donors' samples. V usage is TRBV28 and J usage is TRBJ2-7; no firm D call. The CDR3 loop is CASSFSYEQYF. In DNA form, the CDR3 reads TGTGCCAGCAGTTTCAGTTACGAGCAGTACTTC.